Below are 19 T cell receptor beta chains sequenced from a single sample in a study of response to subunit inactivated influenza vaccine. TCRdb reanalysed the RT-PCR reads using MiXCR and keeps one entry per CDR3 protein. The table records fewer than 700,000 distinct CDR3 sequences, roughly 13% of them present only once. Here the sequenced sample was PBMCs from blood, taken roughly 47 days after vaccination. The receptors come from a man aged 50 or older who received an inactivated influenza vaccine.

The genes are TRBV28 and TRBJ2-7; a weak D match, TRBD1 (6 bases). With 7 bases removed from V and 5 bases from J, the gap between germline ends came to 12 bases. From germline, CDR1 is MDHEN and CDR2 SYDVKM. This CDR3 is 12 amino acids long. The CDR3 DNA follows: TGTGCCAGCATTAACAGGGCCAACGAGCAGTACTTC. Translated, it gives CASINRANEQYF.

A word on this clonotype: One end of the junction fails to match germline, which may point to a read error. V and J are TRBV4-1 and TRBJ1-6; 7 positions agree with TRBD1. Germline CDR1 MGHRA, CDR2 YSYEKL. The CDR3 consists of 16 residues. The CDR3 bases are TGCGCCATCAGCAGGGGGTGGGGACGTGAGAATTCACCCCTCCACTTT. It encodes CAISRGWGRENSPLHF.

The chain combines TRBV5-1 with TRBJ2-1; 12 nucleotides align to TRBD2. Germline V gives CDR1 SGHRS, CDR2 YFSETQ. Unmatched junction bases numbered 5, after V lost 1 base and J lost 0 bases. The CDR3 totals 18 residues. CDR3 sequence: CASSLFLAGGPSYNEQFF. CDR3 DNA sequence: TGCGCCAGCAGCTTGTTTCTAGCGGGAGGGCCCTCCTACAATGAGCAGTTCTTC.

This chain joins TRBV6-2 or TRBV6-3 and TRBJ2-5; D possibly corresponds to TRBD2 (5 bases). In germline, CDR1 is MNHEY, CDR2 SVGEGT. V lost 0 bases, J lost 5 bases, and 10 bases lay in between. The CDR3 has 14 residues. The DNA for the CDR3 is TGTGCCAGCAGTTACTCGATACCGGGGGAGACCCAGTACTTC. Its translation is CASSYSIPGETQYF.

This clonotype showed up just a few times. The chain combines TRBV20-1 with TRBJ2-1, with TRBD2 identical over 12 bases. J lost 3 bases, V lost 3 bases, and 3 bases had no gene match. Germline V gene lookup returns CDR1 DFQATT and CDR2 SNEGSKA (reference sequence). The CDR3 loop spans 15 amino acids. CDR3 protein: CSASRLAGDYNEQFF. The CDR3 nucleotides read TGCAGTGCTAGCCGACTAGCGGGAGACTACAATGAGCAGTTCTTC.

The chain joins TRBV30 to TRBJ2-7; no reliable D call. The CDR3 spans 11 residues. CDR1 GTSNPN and CDR2 SVGIG come from the germline V gene (reference sequence). V was shortened by 2 bases and J by 4 bases, with 6 bases between the two germline ends. The CDR3 DNA reads TGTGCCTGGAGTCTTCGGTACGAGCAGTACTTC. Protein: CAWSLRYEQYF.

The gene calls are TRBV20-1 and TRBJ1-5; no clear D gene. Germline V gene lookup returns CDR1 DFQATT and CDR2 SNEGSKA (reference sequence). There are 14 residues in the CDR3. The V gene lost 5 bases and the J gene lost 0 bases, with 11 bases spanning the gap. This chain's CDR3 is CSAPRSHSNQPQHF. The CDR3 DNA follows: TGCAGTGCTCCCCGGAGTCATAGCAATCAGCCCCAGCATTTT.

This clonotype has just a few counts. The chain uses TRBV4-3 and TRBJ2-5, with 8 bases matching TRBD2. J gave up 0 bases and V 2 bases, and 2 bases lay outside the gene matches. The germline V gene has CDR1 LGHNA and CDR2 YSLEER. This CDR3 has 15 residues. CDR3 protein: CASSQSAGDQETQYF. Written as DNA, the CDR3 is TGCGCCAGCAGCCAATCAGCGGGGGACCAAGAGACCCAGTACTTC.

The J gene is TRBJ2-1, the V gene TRBV5-6; tentatively, D is TRBD2 (6 bases). V was clipped by 0 bases and J by 0 bases, with 10 bases between them. Germline V gene sequence: CDR1 SGHDT, CDR2 YYEEEE. The CDR3 is 16 residues long. The CDR3 DNA follows: TGTGCCAGCAGCTTGGGCGGGGCTTTCTCCTACAATGAGCAGTTCTTC. As protein: CASSLGGAFSYNEQFF.

This clonotype has only a few counts. The CDR3 DNA reads as TGTGCCAGCAGTGCGGGGGGGCCGACAGATACGCAGTATTTT. Translation: CASSAGGPTDTQYF. V gene TRBV25-1 combines with J gene TRBJ2-3; 8 nucleotides agree with TRBD2. The CDR3 consists of 14 residues. Germline V CDR1 and CDR2: MGHDK, SYGVNS. The junction had 3 bases not matched to a gene; V was cut back by 4 bases and J by 3 bases. The full variable domain, in which reference TRBV25-1 and TRBJ2-3 provide the parts outside the CDR3, is EADIYQTPRYLVIGTGKKITLECSQTMGHDKMYWYQQDPGMELHLIHYSYGVNSTEKGDLSSESTVSRIRTEHFPLTLESARPSHTSQYLCASSAGGPTDTQYFGPGTRLTVL.

This clonotype appeared once. The chain employs TRBV28 and TRBJ2-7, with D unresolved. Germline lookup yields CDR1 MDHEN and CDR2 SYDVKM. Trimming shortened V by 4 bases and J by 2 bases, and 12 bases separated the two germline ends. This CDR3 comprises 14 residues. CDR3: CASSSSLPPYEQYF. The CDR3 DNA sequence: TGTGCCAGCAGTTCGTCGCTGCCCCCCTACGAGCAGTACTTC.

This clonotype was detected a few times. V and J are TRBV30 and TRBJ1-3; D is ambiguous. This CDR3 is built from 12 residues. V shed 2 bases and J shed 2 bases, with 4 bases lying between them. Germline CDR1 is GTSNPN and CDR2 is SVGIG (reference sequence). The CDR3 sequence: CAWSRAGNTIYF. In DNA form, the CDR3 reads TGTGCCTGGAGTCGTGCTGGAAACACCATATATTTT.

This clonotype has a handful of counts. The J gene is TRBJ2-7, the V gene TRBV20-1; 8 positions match TRBD1. V lost 5 bases to trimming and J lost 1 base; unmatched junction nucleotides: 10. There are 15 residues in the CDR3. Germline V gene lookup returns CDR1 DFQATT and CDR2 SNEGSKA (reference sequence). Here the CDR3 DNA reads TGCAGTGCTGTTAACCGGGACAGGACTTCCTACGAGCAGTACTTC. It encodes CSAVNRDRTSYEQYF.

The chain joins TRBV7-2 to TRBJ2-7; TRBD2 matches 14 bases. The CDR3 runs to 13 residues. Germline CDR1 reads SGHTA; CDR2 reads FQGNSA. J was trimmed by 12 bases and V by 5 bases; bases with no gene match: 6. The DNA of the CDR3 is TGTGCCAGCAGCATGGGACTAGCGGGAGACGTGTACTTC. Translation: CASSMGLAGDVYF.

V usage is TRBV7-9 and J usage is TRBJ2-7; D perhaps matches TRBD1 (6 bases). Trimming shortened V by 3 bases and J by 3 bases, and 18 bases separated the two germline ends. The germline CDR1 and CDR2 sequences are SEHNR and FQNEAQ (reference sequence). This CDR3 has 16 residues. The CDR3 reads CASSFGSAGVYYEQYF. DNA of the CDR3: TGTGCCAGCAGCTTCGGATCCGCAGGGGTATACTACGAGCAGTACTTC.

The CDR3 DNA sequence: TGTGCCACCAGCAGACAAAGGGGGGCCTACGAGCAGTACTTC. This codes for CATSRQRGAYEQYF. The chain combines TRBV15 with TRBJ2-7, with D perhaps assigned TRBD1 or TRBD2 (6 bases each). The CDR3 sequence is 14 residues long. CDR1 LNHNV and CDR2 YYDKDF come from the germline V gene (reference sequence). Trimming cost V 2 bases and J 2 bases, with 10 bases left between them.

This clonotype turned up a few times. The chain links TRBV14 to TRBJ2-7; perhaps TRBD2 as D (5 bases). The CDR3 runs 14 residues. V was clipped by 7 bases and J by 6 bases, with 19 bases between them. Germline CDR1 reads SGHDN; CDR2 reads FVKESK. CDR3 nucleotides: TGTGCCAGCAACGTCCCCCGGGATCACGGCGAGCAGTACTTC. It specifies CASNVPRDHGEQYF.

This clonotype was picked up many times. The chain employs TRBV12-3 or TRBV12-4 and TRBJ2-1; D is tentatively TRBD1 or TRBD2 (5 bases each). This CDR3 is built from 14 residues. The V gene lost 2 bases and the J gene lost 10 bases, with 15 bases spanning the gap. CDR3 residues: CASSLRTRREEQFF. The CDR3 DNA is TGTGCCAGCAGTTTACGGACTCGCAGGGAGGAGCAGTTCTTC.

This clonotype was seen only a few times. The chain links TRBV12-3 or TRBV12-4 to TRBJ1-1; possibly TRBD1 for D (6 bases). The CDR3 has 15 residues. Trimming left V 2 bases short and J 1 base short, with 11 bases between. The CDR3 here is CASSLTGQWNTEAFF. In DNA, the CDR3 is TGTGCCAGCAGTTTAACGGGACAATGGAACACTGAAGCTTTCTTT.